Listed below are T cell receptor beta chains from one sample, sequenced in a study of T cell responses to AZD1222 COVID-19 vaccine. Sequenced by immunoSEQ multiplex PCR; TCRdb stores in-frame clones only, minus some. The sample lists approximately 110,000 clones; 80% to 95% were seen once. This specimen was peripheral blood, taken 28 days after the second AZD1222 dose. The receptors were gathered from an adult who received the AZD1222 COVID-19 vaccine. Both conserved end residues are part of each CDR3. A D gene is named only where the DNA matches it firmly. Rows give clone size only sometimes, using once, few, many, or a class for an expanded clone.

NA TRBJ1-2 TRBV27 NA CASSLTYQATTNYGYTF TGTGCCAGCAGTTTGACCTACCAGGCGACGACTAACTATGGCTACACCTTC
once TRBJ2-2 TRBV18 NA CASSPPTLRGSGELFF TGTGCCAGCTCACCACCGACCCTCCGGGGGTCCGGGGAGCTGTTTTTT
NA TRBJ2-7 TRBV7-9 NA CASSSWDNSYEQYF TGTGCCAGCAGCTCCTGGGACAACTCCTACGAGCAGTACTTC
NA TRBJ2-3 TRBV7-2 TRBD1 CASSLQGARSDTQYF TGTGCCAGCAGCCTACAGGGGGCGCGATCAGATACGCAGTATTTT
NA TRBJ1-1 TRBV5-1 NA CASSLGPSNTEAFF TGCGCCAGCAGCTTGGGACCGTCGAACACTGAAGCTTTCTTT
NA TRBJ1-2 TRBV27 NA CASSLYRNYGYTF TGTGCCAGCAGTTTATACAGAAACTATGGCTACACCTTC
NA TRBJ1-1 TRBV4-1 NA CASSQDQMGGLEAFF TGCGCCAGCAGCCAAGATCAAATGGGGGGGCTGGAAGCTTTCTTT
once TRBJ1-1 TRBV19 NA CASRSDRMNTEAFF TGTGCCAGTAGGAGCGACAGAATGAACACTGAAGCTTTCTTT
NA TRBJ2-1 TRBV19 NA CASRNHKGGGAGVGIYNEQFF TGTGCCAGTAGAAACCACAAGGGAGGGGGCGCCGGGGTCGGGATCTACAATGAGCAGTTCTTC
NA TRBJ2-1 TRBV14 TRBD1 CASSQRQGANNEQFF TGTGCCAGCAGCCAAAGACAGGGGGCTAACAATGAGCAGTTCTTC
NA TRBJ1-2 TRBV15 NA CATSKDGSYGYTF TGTGCCACCAGCAAGGACGGGTCCTATGGCTACACCTTC
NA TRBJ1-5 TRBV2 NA CASSVQQGSLQPQHF TGTGCCAGCAGTGTACAACAGGGAAGCCTACAGCCCCAGCATTTT
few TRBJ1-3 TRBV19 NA CASSQGTGNTIYF TGTGCCAGTAGCCAGGGAACTGGAAACACCATATATTTT
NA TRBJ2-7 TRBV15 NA CATSRGGGEFYEQYF TGTGCCACCAGCAGAGGGGGTGGTGAATTCTACGAGCAGTACTTC
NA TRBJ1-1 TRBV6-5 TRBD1 CASSYTLRDRDTEAFF TGTGCCAGCAGTTATACACTTCGGGACAGGGACACTGAAGCTTTCTTT
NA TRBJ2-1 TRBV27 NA CASSIQGTNEQFF TGTGCCAGCAGTATTCAGGGGACCAATGAGCAGTTCTTC
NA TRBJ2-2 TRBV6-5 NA CASRPTGELFF TGTGCCAGCAGACCCACCGGGGAGCTGTTTTTT
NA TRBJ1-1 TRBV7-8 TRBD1 CASSLDGTGAVSGAFF TGTGCCAGCAGCTTAGATGGGACAGGGGCCGTCAGTGGAGCTTTCTTT
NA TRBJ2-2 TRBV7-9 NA CASSSGVLSSTGELFF TGTGCCAGCAGTTCAGGGGTGCTCTCGTCCACCGGGGAGCTGTTTTTT
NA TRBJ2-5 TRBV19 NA CASSSRPPGSLRETQYF TGTGCCAGTAGTTCCCGCCCCCCCGGCAGCCTCAGGGAGACCCAGTACTTC
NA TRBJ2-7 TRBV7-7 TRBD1 CASSPGQKIDEQYF TGTGCTAGCAGCCCGGGACAGAAGATCGACGAGCAGTACTTC
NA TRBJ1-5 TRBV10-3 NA CAIKGPAADQPQHF TGTGCCATCAAAGGGCCTGCAGCGGATCAGCCCCAGCATTTT
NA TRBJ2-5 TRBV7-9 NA CASSLIGGETQYF TGTGCCAGCAGCTTAATAGGGGGAGAGACCCAGTACTTC
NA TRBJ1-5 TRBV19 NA CASSNLGGGNQPQHF TGTGCCAGTAGTAACCTGGGTGGGGGCAATCAGCCCCAGCATTTT
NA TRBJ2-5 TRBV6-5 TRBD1 CASSYSGQGMETQYF TGTGCCAGCAGTTACTCAGGACAGGGTATGGAGACCCAGTACTTC
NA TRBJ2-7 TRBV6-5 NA CASSAGGTSRVEQYF TGTGCCAGCAGCGCCGGTGGGACAAGTCGTGTCGAGCAGTACTTC
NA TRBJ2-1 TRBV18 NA CASSPESNEQFF TGTGCCAGCTCTCCAGAGTCTAATGAGCAGTTCTTC
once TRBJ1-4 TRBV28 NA CASSLQDRLFF TGTGCCAGCAGTTTACAGGATCGACTGTTTTTT
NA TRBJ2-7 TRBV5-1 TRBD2 CASSSLAGTDVVQYF TGCGCCAGCAGCTCCCTAGCGGGAACGGATGTTGTGCAGTACTTC
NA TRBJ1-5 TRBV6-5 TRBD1 CASSWDSPLLYF TGTGCCAGCAGTTGGGACAGCCCTTTGCTGTATTTT
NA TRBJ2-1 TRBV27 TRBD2 CASSNGGGNNEQFF TGTGCCAGCAGTAACGGGGGGGGCAACAATGAGCAGTTCTTC
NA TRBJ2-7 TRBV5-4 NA CASSLGPGDEQYF TGTGCCAGCAGCTTGGGGCCAGGGGACGAGCAGTACTTC
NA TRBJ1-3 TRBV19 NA CASSMVDSGNTIYF TGTGCCAGTAGTATGGTTGACTCTGGAAACACCATATATTTT
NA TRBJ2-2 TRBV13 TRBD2 CASSLGPSGGLLHTGELFF TGTGCCAGCAGCTTAGGGCCTAGCGGGGGGCTCCTACACACCGGGGAGCTGTTTTTT
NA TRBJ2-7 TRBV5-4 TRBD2 CASSSGLAGAPYEQYF TGTGCCAGCAGCTCAGGACTAGCGGGAGCCCCCTACGAGCAGTACTTC
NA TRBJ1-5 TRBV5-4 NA CASSSDNQPQHF TGTGCCAGCAGCTCCGACAATCAGCCCCAGCATTTT
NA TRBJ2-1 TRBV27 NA CASSSAGLNNEQFF TGTGCCAGCAGTTCCGCGGGACTCAACAATGAGCAGTTCTTC
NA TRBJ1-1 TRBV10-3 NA CAIGIINTEAFF TGTGCCATCGGGATCATTAACACTGAAGCTTTCTTT
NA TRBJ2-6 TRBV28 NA CASSFAKTGANVLTF TGTGCCAGCAGTTTTGCCAAAACTGGGGCCAACGTCCTGACTTTC
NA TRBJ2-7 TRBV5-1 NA CASSSQGSTYEQYF TGCGCCAGCAGCTCTCAGGGGAGTACCTACGAGCAGTACTTC
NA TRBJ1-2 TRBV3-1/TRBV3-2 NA CASSQGPGSYGYTF TGTGCCAGCAGCCAAGGTCCGGGGTCCTATGGCTACACCTTC
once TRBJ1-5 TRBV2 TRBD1 CASSVRKGAGENQPQHF TGTGCCAGCAGTGTTAGAAAGGGGGCGGGAGAGAATCAGCCCCAGCATTTT
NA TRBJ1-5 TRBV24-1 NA CATGGGLGFQPQHF TGTGCCACCGGGGGGGGCCTCGGCTTTCAGCCCCAGCATTTT
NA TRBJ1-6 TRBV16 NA CASSQKVYNSPLHF TGTGCCAGCAGCCAAAAGGTCTATAATTCACCCCTCCACTTT
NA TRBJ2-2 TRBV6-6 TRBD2 CASSLAGAGTGELFF TGTGCCAGCAGCTTAGCGGGAGCGGGCACCGGGGAGCTGTTTTTT